The 17 T cell receptor beta chains below all came from one sample that was sequenced in a study of CD8 T cells in Susac syndrome (dated 2019 in TCRdb). Library construction relied on the immunoSEQ multiplex PCR assay. RNA was extracted using the RNeasy kit, and roughly 0.45 to 1 ug of the RNA was reverse transcribed with random hexamers. The public reads were reprocessed in TCRdb via fastp at Q25 and MiXCR, keeping in-frame beta chains. Entries that share a CDR3 protein sequence are merged under the most common genes and DNA. This sample is represented by 95,000 to 150,000 distinct CDR3 sequences; roughly 94% of them were singletons. The ten largest clones represent about 0.3% of the sample. The sequencing input was CD8+ T cells from PBMCs. All receptors come from a human donor with Susac syndrome.

This chain joins TRBV7-9 and TRBJ2-2, with a possible D match to TRBD1 (5 bases). The germline gives CDR1 SEHNR, CDR2 FQNEAQ (reference sequence). The CDR3 sequence is 15 residues long. Trimming pared 8 bases from V and 7 bases from J, leaving 20 bases between. The CDR3 sequence is CASPPLGQMDGELFF. The DNA of the CDR3 is TGTGCCAGCCCCCCCTTGGGGCAAATGGACGGGGAGCTGTTTTTT.

The chain uses TRBV13 and TRBJ1-3, with D possibly TRBD1 on 6 matching bases. The germline V and J ends were trimmed by 4 bases and 0 bases, with 10 bases remaining between them. Germline CDR1 PRHDT, CDR2 FYEKMQ (reference sequence). CDR3 length: 15 amino acids. The CDR3 loop is CASSWTESSGNTIYF. DNA of the CDR3: TGTGCCAGCAGCTGGACAGAGAGCTCTGGAAACACCATATATTTT.

This chain uses TRBV7-3 with TRBJ2-1; D gene ambiguous. Trimming left V 4 bases short and J 4 bases short, with 8 bases between. Germline V gives CDR1 SGHTA, CDR2 FQGTGA. This CDR3 contains 13 residues. The CDR3 reads CASSSPLYNEQFF. DNA of the CDR3: TGTGCCAGCAGCTCCCCATTATACAATGAGCAGTTCTTC.

This chain uses TRBV10-3 with TRBJ1-2; 11 nucleotides match TRBD1. Germline V gives CDR1 ENHRY, CDR2 SYGVKD. V was clipped by 7 bases and J by 2 bases; unmatched bases: 9. The length of the CDR3 is 16 residues. CDR3 bases: TGTGCCATCACAGAAACTCGGGACAGGGGGAACTATGGCTACACCTTC. Its protein is CAITETRDRGNYGYTF.

The chain links TRBV5-6 to TRBJ2-6, with no clear D. Germline V gives CDR1 SGHDT, CDR2 YYEEEE. The CDR3 totals 16 residues. V lost 4 bases, J lost 2 bases, and 13 bases lay in between. CDR3 sequence: CASSEAFGTGANVLTF. CDR3 in DNA: TGTGCCAGCAGCGAAGCTTTTGGGACTGGGGCCAACGTCCTGACTTTC.

The rearrangement links TRBV29-1 to TRBJ2-7; perhaps TRBD1 as D (6 bases). Trimming removed 7 bases from V and 0 bases from J, with 10 bases in between. Germline V gene data show CDR1 as SQVTM and CDR2 as ANQGSEA. The CDR3 length is 12 residues. The CDR3 nucleotides are TGCAGCGCTACAGGGCCCTCCTACGAGCAGTACTTC. As protein: CSATGPSYEQYF.

This chain uses TRBV14 with TRBJ2-5; 10 positions match TRBD2. J lost 5 bases, V lost 4 bases, and 7 bases had no gene match. Germline V gene data show CDR1 as SGHDN and CDR2 as FVKESK. The CDR3 runs to 15 residues. DNA for the CDR3: TGTGCCAGCAGCCCTAGCGGGGGCACCGGGGAGACCCAGTACTTC. Its translation: CASSPSGGTGETQYF.

The chain recombines TRBV4-3 with TRBJ1-4, with 7 nucleotides matching TRBD1. Trimming at V came to 8 bases and at J to 1 base, leaving 7 bases not matched to a gene. The CDR3 is 15 amino acids. Germline CDR1 and CDR2: LGHNA and YSLEER. CDR3 coding DNA: TGCGCCAGCCAAGACAGGGTGGGAACTAATGAAAAACTGTTTTTT. Its protein is CASQDRVGTNEKLFF.

The V gene is TRBV7-9, the J gene TRBJ1-1; TRBD1 matches at 8 bases. The trim removed 5 bases at V and 5 bases at J, leaving 10 bases unmatched. The CDR3 covers 15 residues. Germline V gene lookup returns CDR1 SEHNR and CDR2 FQNEAQ (reference sequence). CDR3 loop: CASSHPQGVGTEAFF. The CDR3 DNA is TGTGCCAGCAGCCACCCACAGGGGGTTGGTACTGAAGCTTTCTTT.

The genes are TRBV27 and TRBJ1-4; no definite D call. Looked up from germline, CDR1 is MNHEY and CDR2 is SMNVEV (reference sequence). V shed 2 bases and J shed 0 bases, with 7 bases lying between them. The CDR3 covers 15 residues. The CDR3 DNA follows: TGTGCCAGCAGTTTAGGGGAGTCAACTAATGAAAAACTGTTTTTT. Translating gives CASSLGESTNEKLFF.

V gene TRBV2 combines with J gene TRBJ2-1; 9 bases are shared with TRBD2. The V gene end was trimmed by 4 bases and the J gene end by 6 bases; junction bases not matched to a gene: 10. This CDR3 is built from 16 residues. Germline V lookup: CDR1 SNHLY, CDR2 FYNNEI. CDR3 nucleotide sequence: TGTGCCAGCAGTGTAGATGTTAGCGGGGGCTTCAATGAGCAGTTCTTC. Amino acid sequence: CASSVDVSGGFNEQFF.

J is TRBJ1-1 and V is TRBV27, with a possible D match to TRBD1 (5 bases). CDR1 MNHEY and CDR2 SMNVEV come from the germline V gene (reference sequence). The CDR3 sequence is 13 residues long. Deletions cut 0 bases from V and 9 bases from J, with 11 bases between. The DNA of the CDR3 is TGTGCCAGCAGTTTATCCCAGGGTCTCCAAGCTTTCTTT. Its protein is CASSLSQGLQAFF.

The CDR3 nucleotides are TGTGCCACGGAGGGGCACAACACCGGGGAGCTGTTTTTT. Translating gives CATEGHNTGELFF. The chain links TRBV24-1 to TRBJ2-2; D is possibly TRBD2 (6 bases). The ends were cut back, 10 bases at V and 2 bases at J, with 10 bases in the middle. The CDR3 contains 13 residues. In germline, CDR1 is KGHDR, CDR2 SFDVKD.

The chain is built from TRBV20-1 and TRBJ2-7, with D uncertain. The CDR3 covers 13 residues. Germline V gene lookup returns CDR1 DFQATT and CDR2 SNEGSKA (reference sequence). Between the trimmed V and J ends, which lost 3 bases and 5 bases, there was a span of 14 bases. This CDR3 is CSASPTKNHEQYF. The CDR3 DNA reads TGCAGTGCTAGCCCCACAAAGAACCACGAGCAGTACTTC.

The CDR3 DNA follows: TGTGCCAGCACCCCGGGTTTCACTAATGAAAAACTGTTTTTT. Amino acid sequence: CASTPGFTNEKLFF. The genes are TRBV12-3 or TRBV12-4 and TRBJ1-4; no clear D gene. The CDR3 is 14 residues long. V was trimmed by 7 bases and J by 2 bases, leaving 11 bases between them.

The rearrangement joins TRBV9 to TRBJ2-5; D may be TRBD2 (6 bases). Trimming removed 0 bases at V and 5 bases at J, with 11 bases between. CDR1 is SGDLS and CDR2 is YYNGEE in the germline V gene. CDR3 length: 14 residues. The CDR3 DNA follows: TGTGCCAGCAGCGTAGGGCGGAGGGTCGAGACCCAGTACTTC. It translates to CASSVGRRVETQYF.

The V and J genes are TRBV12-3 or TRBV12-4 and TRBJ2-7; no reliable D call. V was trimmed by 6 bases and J by 3 bases, leaving 12 bases between them. CDR3 length equals 13 residues. The CDR3 protein is CASSPIWGYEQYF. As DNA, the CDR3 is TGTGCCAGCAGCCCCATATGGGGCTACGAGCAGTACTTC.